Listed below are T cell receptor beta chains from one sample, sequenced in a study of blood T cells in healthy people across ages. TCRdb reanalysed the 5' RACE reads using MiXCR and keeps one entry per CDR3 protein. The sample yields approximately 580,000 distinct CDR3 sequences, about 25% seen once. This same sample was also part of a study on T cells of mothers and their children.

Sequencing was carried out using blood. These receptors originate from a boy younger than 18 in good health. Both conserved end residues are part of each CDR3. Each record gives: CDR3 DNA, CDR3 protein, V gene, D gene, clone size, J gene. The D gene is left open where the match is weak. The size field is filled for only some rows; it gives once, few, many or a size class.

DNA: TGTGCCAGCAGCTTTGGGGGGGGGGAATGGATCGACACTGAAGCTTTCTTT
CDR3: CASSFGGGEWIDTEAFF
V: TRBV7-9
D: NA
size: NA
J: TRBJ1-1

DNA: TGTGCCAGCGGGGACAGGGGCTACGAGCAGTACTTC
CDR3: CASGDRGYEQYF
V: TRBV28
D: TRBD1
size: NA
J: TRBJ2-7

DNA: TGTGCCAGCAGAAATGGAGGCTCTGGGGCCAACGTCCTGACTTTC
CDR3: CASRNGGSGANVLTF
V: TRBV28
D: NA
size: few
J: TRBJ2-6

DNA: TGTGCCAGCAGCCCAGGGGGAGGTCGGCCCCAGCATTTT
CDR3: CASSPGGGRPQHF
V: TRBV28
D: TRBD1
size: NA
J: TRBJ1-5

DNA: TGCAGCGCCGTCGGCAGGGGTGACGAGCAGTACTTC
CDR3: CSAVGRGDEQYF
V: TRBV29-1
D: NA
size: few
J: TRBJ2-7

DNA: TGTGCCAGCAGTTCGAAAGGGTCATCCTCCTACGAGCAGTACTTC
CDR3: CASSSKGSSSYEQYF
V: TRBV12-3/TRBV12-4
D: NA
size: NA
J: TRBJ2-7

DNA: TGTGCCAGCAGGACAGGGGATACTGACGAGCAGTACTTC
CDR3: CASRTGDTDEQYF
V: TRBV5-5
D: TRBD1
size: few
J: TRBJ2-7

DNA: TGCAGCGTTGAATTGCTTCGACAGGGGGGCACCTACGAGCAGTACTTC
CDR3: CSVELLRQGGTYEQYF
V: TRBV29-1
D: TRBD1
size: few
J: TRBJ2-7

DNA: TGTGCCAGCAGCAGAGACAGGGTTTTAGGGGCCTACGAGCAGTACTTC
CDR3: CASSRDRVLGAYEQYF
V: TRBV5-5
D: TRBD1
size: NA
J: TRBJ2-7

DNA: TGCGCCAGCAGCTGGACTAGCGGGGTTGGCCACAATGAGCAGTTCTTC
CDR3: CASSWTSGVGHNEQFF
V: TRBV5-1
D: TRBD2
size: NA
J: TRBJ2-1

DNA: TGCAGCGTTGATAGGGGGCGAGGCTACACCTTC
CDR3: CSVDRGRGYTF
V: TRBV29-1
D: TRBD1
size: NA
J: TRBJ1-2

DNA: TGCAGTGCTAGTGCGGCAGGGGGAAGTTCACCCCTCCACTTT
CDR3: CSASAAGGSSPLHF
V: TRBV20-1
D: TRBD1
size: NA
J: TRBJ1-6

DNA: TGTGCCAGCAGCCAAGCCGGGACACCGAATTACGAGCAGTACTTC
CDR3: CASSQAGTPNYEQYF
V: TRBV3-1
D: NA
size: few
J: TRBJ2-7

DNA: TGTGCCAGCAGCCACGGCGCGACCCTAAATTACAATGAGCAGTTCTTC
CDR3: CASSHGATLNYNEQFF
V: TRBV3-1
D: NA
size: few
J: TRBJ2-1

DNA: TGCAGTGCTTACACAGGGGGCAATCAGCCCCAGCATTTT
CDR3: CSAYTGGNQPQHF
V: TRBV20-1
D: TRBD1
size: NA
J: TRBJ1-5

DNA: TGCGCCAGCAGCTTGTTTCCGGGAGTATCCTACAATGAGCAGTTCTTC
CDR3: CASSLFPGVSYNEQFF
V: TRBV5-1
D: NA
size: few
J: TRBJ2-1

DNA: TGCGCCAGCAGCCAACCAGACGGGACTAGCGGGTACAATGAGCAGTTCTTC
CDR3: CASSQPDGTSGYNEQFF
V: TRBV4-1
D: TRBD2
size: few
J: TRBJ2-1

DNA: TGTGCCTGGGGTCCCAGGACCCCTTATAATTCACCCCTCCACTTT
CDR3: CAWGPRTPYNSPLHF
V: TRBV30
D: NA
size: few
J: TRBJ1-6

DNA: TGTGCCAGCAGCTTAGCGTATACCAGGGGGTCTTGGAGTGAGCAGTTCTTC
CDR3: CASSLAYTRGSWSEQFF
V: TRBV7-2
D: TRBD1
size: NA
J: TRBJ2-1

DNA: TGTGCCAGCAGGAAGACCGGGACAGGCGGGGTTGAGCAGTTCTTC
CDR3: CASRKTGTGGVEQFF
V: TRBV2
D: TRBD1
size: NA
J: TRBJ2-1

DNA: TGTGCCAGCTGCTCGGAGGCCGAGCAGTACTTC
CDR3: CASCSEAEQYF
V: TRBV21-1
D: NA
size: NA
J: TRBJ2-7

DNA: TGTGCCAGCAGCCAAGAACATGGAGAAAAACTGTTTTTT
CDR3: CASSQEHGEKLFF
V: TRBV14
D: NA
size: NA
J: TRBJ1-4

DNA: TGTGCCAGCAGCCAAGGCGCTATCACGATAAAAGAGCAGTTCTTC
CDR3: CASSQGAITIKEQFF
V: TRBV3-1
D: NA
size: NA
J: TRBJ2-1

DNA: TGCAGTCCGCTACAGAGTCGAGAGGGGGATCGGAAGACCCAGTACTTC
CDR3: CSPLQSREGDRKTQYF
V: TRBV20-1
D: NA
size: few
J: TRBJ2-5

DNA: TGCAGTGCTAGCTCCAGCTACGAGCAGTACTTC
CDR3: CSASSSYEQYF
V: TRBV20-1
D: NA
size: many
J: TRBJ2-7

DNA: TGCAGTGCTAGAGGACTAAGCGGGGGAACCTACAATGAGCAGTTCTTC
CDR3: CSARGLSGGTYNEQFF
V: TRBV20-1
D: TRBD2
size: few
J: TRBJ2-1

DNA: TGTGCCAGCAGTTTCAAGCATTTTAACTATGGCTACACCTTC
CDR3: CASSFKHFNYGYTF
V: TRBV12-3/TRBV12-4
D: NA
size: NA
J: TRBJ1-2

DNA: TGTGCCAGCAGTTTAGAATGGGACAGCCTCACCTACGAGCAGTACTTC
CDR3: CASSLEWDSLTYEQYF
V: TRBV12-3/TRBV12-4
D: TRBD1
size: NA
J: TRBJ2-7

DNA: TGCGCCAGCAGCTTGAGGCATCAGGAAGATACGCAGTATTTT
CDR3: CASSLRHQEDTQYF
V: TRBV5-1
D: NA
size: NA
J: TRBJ2-3

DNA: TGTGCCAGCACCCGGGCAGAGAGCTCCTATAATTCACCCCTCCACTTT
CDR3: CASTRAESSYNSPLHF
V: TRBV6-6
D: NA
size: few
J: TRBJ1-6

DNA: TGTGCCAGCAGCCCTGACAGGGAGGGCCAGCCCCAGCATTTT
CDR3: CASSPDREGQPQHF
V: TRBV3-1
D: TRBD1
size: NA
J: TRBJ1-5

DNA: TGTGCCAGCAGCCGCACCGGGACTAGCGGGATCTACGAGCAGTACTTC
CDR3: CASSRTGTSGIYEQYF
V: TRBV7-2
D: TRBD2
size: NA
J: TRBJ2-7

DNA: TGTGCCAGCAGCTTATGGGGGGAGGGGACAGATACGCAGTATTTT
CDR3: CASSLWGEGTDTQYF
V: TRBV7-2
D: TRBD2
size: NA
J: TRBJ2-3

DNA: TGCAGTGCTAGAGATTCCGGCACCGGGCAGCCCCAGCATTTT
CDR3: CSARDSGTGQPQHF
V: TRBV20-1
D: NA
size: NA
J: TRBJ1-5

DNA: TGTGCCAGCAGCGTAGGAGGGACAGGAGATTCCGGGGACACTGAAGCTTTCTTT
CDR3: CASSVGGTGDSGDTEAFF
V: TRBV9
D: TRBD1
size: NA
J: TRBJ1-1

DNA: TGCGCCAGCAGCCAAGCTCGAAACCGAGGCGAGCAGTACTTC
CDR3: CASSQARNRGEQYF
V: TRBV4-3
D: NA
size: NA
J: TRBJ2-7

DNA: TGTGCCAGCAGCCTAGGGCTGACGAACACCGGGGAGCTGTTTTTT
CDR3: CASSLGLTNTGELFF
V: TRBV11-2
D: NA
size: few
J: TRBJ2-2

DNA: TGTGCCAGCTCACGTTCGGGGGAAAGCTCCTACAATGAGCAGTTCTTC
CDR3: CASSRSGESSYNEQFF
V: TRBV18
D: NA
size: NA
J: TRBJ2-1

DNA: TGTGCCAGCAGCTCCGGGACATACGGATCCTACAATGAGCAGTTCTTC
CDR3: CASSSGTYGSYNEQFF
V: TRBV7-2
D: NA
size: NA
J: TRBJ2-1

DNA: TGTGCCAGCAGCCACCCCTCCGATACGCAGTATTTT
CDR3: CASSHPSDTQYF
V: TRBV13
D: NA
size: NA
J: TRBJ2-3

DNA: TGTGCCTGGCGTCGCTGGGGGCAGTCTTACGAGCAGTACTTC
CDR3: CAWRRWGQSYEQYF
V: TRBV30
D: NA
size: NA
J: TRBJ2-7

DNA: TGCGCCAGCAGCTTGGGTGGGACAGGGGCTTCTGGGGCCAACGTCCTGACTTTC
CDR3: CASSLGGTGASGANVLTF
V: TRBV5-1
D: TRBD1
size: NA
J: TRBJ2-6

DNA: TGTGCCAGCAGCGTAGGTAGGGACAATGAGCAGTTCTTC
CDR3: CASSVGRDNEQFF
V: TRBV9
D: NA
size: few
J: TRBJ2-1

DNA: TGTGCCAGCAGTTTGGCGGGAGTCTCCTACGAGCAGTACTTC
CDR3: CASSLAGVSYEQYF
V: TRBV12-3/TRBV12-4
D: TRBD2
size: many
J: TRBJ2-7

DNA: TGTGCCAGCAGTTCCCGGCTCTGGGGGGCCTCCTACAATGAGCAGTTCTTC
CDR3: CASSSRLWGASYNEQFF
V: TRBV12-3/TRBV12-4
D: NA
size: few
J: TRBJ2-1

DNA: TGTGCCAGCAGTTCACAGGGATGGCAGCCCCAGCATTTT
CDR3: CASSSQGWQPQHF
V: TRBV6-2/TRBV6-3
D: NA
size: NA
J: TRBJ1-5

DNA: TGTGCCAGCAGCCGCGGGTCGGGTGATACGCAGTATTTT
CDR3: CASSRGSGDTQYF
V: TRBV7-2
D: NA
size: NA
J: TRBJ2-3

DNA: TGTGCCAGCAGCTTCGGAGGGAATCAGCAGGACTTC
CDR3: CASSFGGNQQDF
V: TRBV7-9
D: NA
size: few
J: TRBJ2-5

DNA: TGTGCCAGCACACGGGACAGGGCTGGGACCACTGAAGCTTTCTTT
CDR3: CASTRDRAGTTEAFF
V: TRBV7-6
D: TRBD1
size: NA
J: TRBJ1-1

DNA: TGTGCCAGCAGGTCTAGCGGGAACTTCTACAATGAGCAGTTCTTC
CDR3: CASRSSGNFYNEQFF
V: TRBV28
D: TRBD2
size: NA
J: TRBJ2-1

DNA: TGCAGCGTCCAAAGGACAGGGCTGGGAGGTGGCTACACCTTC
CDR3: CSVQRTGLGGGYTF
V: TRBV29-1
D: TRBD1
size: few
J: TRBJ1-2

DNA: TGTGCCAGCAGCTTAACGTCCAGGGGGGGCATCGGGGAGCTGTTTTTT
CDR3: CASSLTSRGGIGELFF
V: TRBV7-3
D: NA
size: NA
J: TRBJ2-2

DNA: TGTGCCAGCAGCTTAGGGAGCGGATTAATGAGGGAGACCCAGTACTTC
CDR3: CASSLGSGLMRETQYF
V: TRBV7-6
D: NA
size: NA
J: TRBJ2-5

DNA: TGCGCCAGCAGCTCAAGATCGTACAATGAGCAGTTCTTC
CDR3: CASSSRSYNEQFF
V: TRBV5-1
D: NA
size: many
J: TRBJ2-1

DNA: TGTGCCAGCAGCCTCGAGTGGGCGGGTAATTACGAGCAGTACTTC
CDR3: CASSLEWAGNYEQYF
V: TRBV6-5
D: NA
size: few
J: TRBJ2-7